This entry lists 27 T cell receptor beta chains sequenced from one sample in a study of tumor-infiltrating lymphocytes in primary liver carcinoma. The researchers produced TCR beta cDNA from approximately 550 ng total RNA with a constant-region primer. Libraries for TCR beta were built through three nested multiplex PCR rounds, which together made up a slightly modified ARM-PCR procedure. TRBV1-TRBV30 forward primers and a C-beta reverse primer were used in the first two PCR rounds, which each ran for 9 to 10 cycles. TCRdb analysed the multiplex PCR reads with MiXCR anew, one entry per CDR3 protein. The table records fewer than 250,000 distinct CDR3 sequences, roughly 61% of them present only once. The authors took blood RNA from unsorted whole blood and also extracted germline DNA. The sequenced sample consisted of peripheral blood. These receptors were taken from a woman aged 55-70 years with primary liver carcinoma and hepatitis B virus infection.

The CDR3 DNA is TGCAGCGTACGAACTAGCGGGAGTTGGAAAGGTACGCAGTATTTT. It codes for CSVRTSGSWKGTQYF. This chain uses TRBV29-1 with TRBJ2-3, with 11 positions matching TRBD2. The CDR3 length is 15 residues. Germline V gene sequence: CDR1 SQVTM, CDR2 ANQGSEA. The J segment lost 8 bases and the V segment lost 6 bases, leaving 13 bases of the junction unmatched.

Regarding this clonotype: A much larger clonotype is one base distant, so this may be a read error. V is TRBV5-6 and J is TRBJ1-1; D is unclear. The germline V gene encodes CDR1 SGHDT and CDR2 YYEEEE. CDR3 length: 13 amino acids. This chain's CDR3 is CTSSFDIRAEAFF. The CDR3 DNA sequence: TGTACCAGCAGCTTTGATATTAGGGCTGAAGCTTTCTTT.

Of note for this clonotype: The conserved closing phenylalanine or tryptophan is absent in this CDR3, likely reflecting a read error. This chain uses TRBV5-1 with TRBJ1-5; D unresolved. Trimming took off 1 base at V and 5 bases at J, with 7 bases between the two ends. Germline CDR1 and CDR2: SGHRS and YFSETQ. The CDR3 length is 13 residues. The CDR3 here is CASSLRGYQPQHL. The CDR3 coding sequence is TGCGCCAGCAGCTTGCGAGGGTATCAGCCCCAGCATCTT.

The chain carries TRBV5-1 and TRBJ1-2; a possible D gene is TRBD1 (6 bases). This CDR3 has 15 residues. Trimming left V 4 bases short and J 0 bases short, with 13 bases between. Germline loops: CDR1 SGHRS, CDR2 YFSETQ. This CDR3 is CASSMGDTTNYGYTF. The CDR3 DNA reads as TGCGCCAGCAGCATGGGGGACACCACTAACTATGGCTACACCTTC.

Note on this clonotype: The missing conserved phenylalanine or tryptophan at the end of this CDR3 makes a read error likely. V is TRBV11-3 and J is TRBJ1-6, with D unclear. This CDR3 contains 14 residues. Germline V lookup: CDR1 SGHNT, CDR2 YENEEA. CDR3 sequence (DNA): TGCGCCAGCAGCGCTAGCCTGGGCGGTTCACCCCTCCACATT. Encoded protein: CASSASLGGSPLHI.

This clonotype was seen a few times. One junction end disagrees with the germline gene, perhaps due to a read error. This chain uses TRBV5-4 with TRBJ2-3; TRBD2 matches 13 bases. The CDR3 extends over 16 amino acids. CDR1 is SGHNT, CDR2 YYREEE, per germline (reference sequence). The CDR3 nucleotides are TGTGCCAGCAACTTGAGGACTAGCGGGAGTGCAGATACGCAGTATTTT. It encodes CASNLRTSGSADTQYF. Full variable domain (rest looked up from reference TRBV5-4 and TRBJ2-3): ETGVTQSPTHLIKTRGQQVTLRCSSQSGHNTVSWYQQALGQGPQFIFQYYREEENGRGNFPPRFSGLQFPNYSSELNVNALELDDSALYLCASNLRTSGSADTQYFGPGTRLTVL.

For this clonotype: Relative to the germline gene, one junction end is altered; a read error may explain this. CDR3 in amino acids: CASRQGVTERFF. The CDR3 nucleotides read TGTGCCAGCAGACAGGGAGTAACTGAGCGGTTCTTC. V gene TRBV12-3 or TRBV12-4 combines with J gene TRBJ2-1; a possible D gene is TRBD1 (6 bases). The CDR3 spans 12 residues.

About this clonotype itself: The junction and the germline gene differ at one end; a read error may be behind it. The chain is built from TRBV11-2 and TRBJ1-3; D remains unclear. Germline V gene data show CDR1 as SGHAT and CDR2 as FQNNGV. The CDR3 loop spans 11 amino acids. CDR3 sequence (DNA): TGTGTCAGCGGCTACGGAAACACCATATATTTT. Translated, it gives CVSGYGNTIYF.

Details on this clonotype: One end of the junction fails to match germline, which may point to a read error. This chain links TRBV11-3 with TRBJ1-6; unclear D gene. The CDR3 loop spans 14 amino acids. Germline V CDR1 and CDR2: SGHNT, YENEEA. The CDR3 DNA reads as TGTGCCAGCAGCTTAGGGAACCCAAATTCACACCTCTACTTT. It yields the protein CASSLGNPNSHLYF.

Concerning this clonotype: A much bigger clone sits one base away, suggesting this may be a read error. This sequence joins TRBV4-1 and TRBJ2-2; TRBD1 agrees at 8 bases. This CDR3 region has 19 residues. With 0 bases clipped from V and 7 bases from J, the junction kept 16 bases outside the gene matches. Germline assignment: CDR1 MGHRA and CDR2 YSYEKL. For the CDR3, the DNA is TGCGCCAGCAGCCAAGATGCCCCGCGAAGCAGGGGGCGCCACGGGGAGCTGTTTTTT. Residues: CASSQDAPRSRGRHGELFF.

This rearrangement joins TRBV12-3 or TRBV12-4 to TRBJ2-1, with a tentative D call TRBD2 (5 bases). Trimming took 7 bases from V and 1 from J, leaving 8 bases between them. This CDR3 has 13 residues. The CDR3 is CASTRVSYNEQFF. CDR3 DNA sequence: TGTGCCAGCACGCGGGTATCCTACAATGAGCAGTTCTTC.

With respect to this clonotype: A junction boundary mismatches the germline segment, possibly from a read error. V and J are TRBV30 and TRBJ2-2, with TRBD2 as a possible D gene (5 bases). Per germline, CDR1 GTSNPN and CDR2 SVGIG (reference sequence). CDR3 length: 13 residues. The CDR3 loop is CTWSPGEIGELFF. The CDR3, as DNA: TGTACCTGGAGTCCCGGGGAGATCGGGGAGCTGTTTTTT.

Notes on this clonotype: A much larger clone sits a single nucleotide away, making a read error possible. CDR3 region: CASSLVHERSF. The DNA of the CDR3 is TGTGCCAGCAGTTTGGTGCACGAGCGGTCCTTC. V and J are TRBV28 and TRBJ2-1; the D gene is possibly TRBD2 (5 bases). The CDR3 covers 11 residues. Germline V CDR1 and CDR2: MDHEN, SYDVKM.

Concerning this clonotype itself: With a much larger clone just one base away, this may be a read error. This sequence joins TRBV4-1 and TRBJ2-5; D uncertain. The CDR3 runs 15 residues. Trimming shortened V by 0 bases and J by 3 bases, and 11 bases separated the two germline ends. Germline loops: CDR1 MGHRA, CDR2 YSYEKL. CDR3 sequence reads: CASSQEGRSEETQYF. As DNA, the CDR3 is TGCGCCAGCAGCCAAGAAGGAAGGAGTGAAGAGACCCAGTACTTC.

Remarks on this clonotype: A much larger clone differs by one base, so this may be a read error. V and J are TRBV4-1 and TRBJ2-7; tentative D call: TRBD2 (6 bases). CDR3 length: 16 amino acids. Trimming left V 2 bases short and J 3 bases short, with 17 bases between. Per germline, CDR1 MGHRA and CDR2 YSYEKL. CDR3 nucleotides: TGCGCCAGCAGCCAAAGCCCGGGACGGGGGAGCTACGAGCAGTACTTC. Its protein product is CASSQSPGRGSYEQYF.

A word on this clonotype: The junction does not match germline at one end; this may be a read error. The V and J genes are TRBV11-2 and TRBJ2-1; D is possibly TRBD2 (5 bases). Per germline, CDR1 SGHAT and CDR2 FQNNGV. This CDR3 spans 15 amino acids. The CDR3 protein is CVSRQLGPYYDEQFF. The DNA for the CDR3 is TGTGTCAGCAGACAACTAGGGCCCTACTATGATGAGCAGTTCTTC. The full variable domain, rest sourced from reference TRBV11-2 and TRBJ2-1, is EAGVAQSPRYKIIEKRQSVAFWCNPISGHATLYWYQQILGQGPKLLIQFQNNGVVDDSQLPKDRFSAERLKGVDSTLKIQPAKLEDSAVYLCVSRQLGPYYDEQFFGPGTRLTVL.

This clonotype appeared a single time. At one boundary the junction diverges from the germline segment, which might be a read error. V is TRBV11-1 and J is TRBJ2-3; TRBD1 agrees at 7 bases. The germline gives CDR1 SGHAT, CDR2 FQDESV (reference sequence). This CDR3 region has 14 residues. The CDR3 here is CASGLRQGRDMQYF. The CDR3 region has the DNA TGTGCCAGCGGCTTGAGACAGGGTCGAGATATGCAGTATTTT.

Details on this clonotype: A much larger clonotype is one base distant, so this may be a read error. V gene TRBV7-8 combines with J gene TRBJ2-1, with 7 bases matching TRBD2. The CDR3 is 13 residues long. Germline CDR1 and CDR2: SGHVS and FQNEAQ. The CDR3 spells CAISLVQAGEQFF. CDR3 nucleotides: TGTGCCATCAGCTTAGTGCAAGCGGGAGAGCAGTTCTTC. Combining the CDR3 with reference TRBV7-8 and TRBJ2-1 gives the whole variable domain GAGVSQSPRYKVAKRGQDVALRCDPISGHVSLFWYQQALGQGPEFLTYFQNEAQLDKSGLPSDRFFAERPEGSVSTLKIQRTQQEDSAVYLCAISLVQAGEQFFGPGTRLTVL.

This clonotype was seen more than once but under ten times. The gene calls are TRBV7-9 and TRBJ2-2, with TRBD2 matching 9 bases. V trimming: 5 bases; J trimming: 6 bases; junction bases outside the gene matches: 4. Germline V CDR1 and CDR2: SEHNR, FQNEAQ (reference sequence). This CDR3 spans 14 amino acids. The CDR3 spells CASSRTSAPGELFF. Here the CDR3 DNA reads TGTGCCAGCAGCCGGACTAGCGCCCCCGGGGAGCTGTTTTTT. The variable domain in full, with the rest retrieved from reference TRBV7-9 and TRBJ2-2, is DTGVSQNPRHKITKRGQNVTFRCDPISEHNRLYWYRQTLGQGPEFLTYFQNEAQLEKSRLLSDRFSAERPKGSFSTLEIQRTEQGDSAMYLCASSRTSAPGELFFGEGSRLTVL.

The sample holds many counts of this clonotype. The chain joins TRBV12-3 or TRBV12-4 to TRBJ1-2; D uncertain. The CDR3 has 16 amino acids. Trimming stripped 5 bases from V and 2 bases from J, with 18 bases between. The CDR3 nucleotides read TGTGCCAGCAGTCCCTCTATTGGGCTAGCAAACTATGGCTACACCTTC. Its protein is CASSPSIGLANYGYTF.

As regards this clonotype: This may stem from a read error, because a much larger clone lies one nucleotide away. V usage is TRBV6-1 and J usage is TRBJ2-1; 12 bases match TRBD1. The J segment lost 12 bases and the V segment lost 6 bases, leaving 9 bases of the junction unmatched. The CDR3 loop spans 14 amino acids. Germline lookup yields CDR1 MNHNS and CDR2 SASEGT. CDR3 amino acids: CASRTGQGALGQFF. The CDR3 DNA sequence: TGTGCCAGCAGAACGGGACAGGGGGCTTTAGGGCAGTTCTTC.

This clonotype was seen a handful of times. The chain links TRBV4-1 to TRBJ1-1; a possible D gene is TRBD1 (6 bases). The CDR3 spans 13 residues. The germline CDR1 and CDR2 sequences are MGHRA and YSYEKL. V was shortened by 4 bases and J by 5 bases, with 11 bases between the two germline ends. The DNA of the CDR3 is TGCGCCAGCAGCCGAGTAGGGGGAACTGAAGCTTTCTTT. Protein product: CASSRVGGTEAFF.

This rearrangement joins TRBV28 to TRBJ2-3; D is ambiguous. V gave up 6 bases and J gave up 0 bases, with 10 bases separating them. The CDR3 length is 14 residues. CDR1 and CDR2 (germline): MDHEN, SYDVKM. CDR3 protein: CASRSNPSTDTQYF. As DNA, the CDR3 is TGTGCCAGCAGATCAAACCCTAGCACAGATACGCAGTATTTT. Supplemented by reference TRBV28 and TRBJ2-3, the full variable domain reads DVKVTQSSRYLVKRTGEKVFLECVQDMDHENMFWYRQDPGLGLRLIYFSYDVKMKEKGDIPEGYSVSREKKERFSLILESASTNQTSMYLCASRSNPSTDTQYFGPGTRLTVL.

This chain joins TRBV29-1 and TRBJ2-1; 8 nucleotides agree with TRBD2. The CDR3 covers 13 residues. CDR1 is SQVTM, CDR2 ANQGSEA, per germline. V was pared by 8 bases and J by 8 bases, with 11 bases of the junction left unmatched. CDR3 nucleotides: TGCAGCACCGTGACTAGCGAATACTATGAGCAGTTCTTC. Protein: CSTVTSEYYEQFF.

About this clonotype itself: A much bigger clone sits one base away, suggesting this may be a read error. The genes are TRBV6-1 and TRBJ2-1; D perhaps matches TRBD2 (6 bases). The CDR3 sequence is 15 residues long. Germline lookup yields CDR1 MNHNS and CDR2 SASEGT. V dropped 6 bases and J dropped 4 bases, with 16 bases sitting between them. This CDR3 is CASSSASGYYNEQFF. The CDR3 DNA reads TGTGCCAGCAGCTCCGCCAGCGGGTATTACAATGAGCAGTTCTTC.

The genes are TRBV5-8 and TRBJ2-7, with 8 positions matching TRBD2. V lost 4 bases, J lost 3 bases, and 9 bases stayed unmatched. CDR3 length: 15 amino acids. CDR1 is SGHTS, CDR2 YDEGEE, per germline. The CDR3 DNA is TGTGCCAGCAGCCCACTAAGCGGGAGTATCTACGAGCAGTACTTC. Protein sequence: CASSPLSGSIYEQYF.

This clonotype was counted a single time. A read error may produce the germline difference seen at one junction end. CDR3 sequence: CTSGISDRPGETQYF. The CDR3 DNA follows: TGTACTAGTGGTATCTCGGACCGCCCGGGGGAGACCCAGTACTTC. This chain joins TRBV12-5 and TRBJ2-5; possibly TRBD2 for D (5 bases). The CDR3 loop spans 15 amino acids. Germline lookup yields CDR1 LGHNT and CDR2 FRNRAP.